These T cell receptor beta chains were read from a single sample in a study of cytomegalovirus exposure and HLA in healthy donors. Using immunoSEQ multiplex PCR, the repertoire was profiled, and TCRdb retains in-frame clones only, with some absent. In the table there are 130,000 to 150,000 clones, around 80% of which are singletons. Source material: PBMCs. These receptors all come from a man in his forties in good health and CMV-seropositive. The CDR3 runs from the conserved cysteine through the conserved F or W. The D gene is left open where the match is weak. Clone size is shown for a subset of rows, as once, few, many or a class of expanded clone.

j_gene: TRBJ2-7; v_gene: TRBV7-9; abundance: -; d_gene: TRBD2; CDR3aa: CASSSTTSGYPSYEQYF; CDR3nt: TGTGCCAGCAGCTCTACGACTAGCGGGTACCCCTCCTACGAGCAGTACTTC
j_gene: TRBJ1-2; v_gene: TRBV6-1; abundance: -; d_gene: -; CDR3aa: CASSQGNYGYTF; CDR3nt: TGTGCCAGCAGCCAGGGGAACTATGGCTACACCTTC
j_gene: TRBJ1-2; v_gene: TRBV11-1; abundance: -; d_gene: TRBD1; CDR3aa: CASSITFSGTGSCTF; CDR3nt: TGTGCCAGCAGCATTACGTTCTCCGGGACAGGGAGTTGCACCTTC
j_gene: TRBJ2-7; v_gene: TRBV29-1; abundance: -; d_gene: -; CDR3aa: CSVEGRSYEQYF; CDR3nt: TGCAGCGTTGAAGGGCGGTCCTACGAGCAGTACTTC
j_gene: TRBJ2-5; v_gene: TRBV27; abundance: -; d_gene: -; CDR3aa: CASSRSDGVKYF; CDR3nt: TGTGCCAGCAGTAGGTCTGACGGGGTAAAGTACTTC
j_gene: TRBJ2-6; v_gene: TRBV28; abundance: -; d_gene: -; CDR3aa: CASSPRQAISGANVLTF; CDR3nt: TGTGCCAGCAGTCCGAGACAGGCCATCTCTGGGGCCAACGTCCTGACTTTC
j_gene: TRBJ2-1; v_gene: TRBV5-4; abundance: -; d_gene: TRBD2; CDR3aa: CASSLGSGINNEQFF; CDR3nt: TGTGCCAGCAGCTTAGGAAGCGGGATCAACAATGAGCAGTTCTTC
j_gene: TRBJ2-1; v_gene: TRBV19; abundance: few; d_gene: -; CDR3aa: CASSVTGDPGEQFF; CDR3nt: TGTGCCAGTAGTGTGACCGGGGATCCGGGGGAGCAGTTCTTC
j_gene: TRBJ2-7; v_gene: TRBV10-3; abundance: -; d_gene: -; CDR3aa: CAISESTGPAYEQYF; CDR3nt: TGTGCCATCAGTGAGTCGACAGGACCCGCCTACGAGCAGTACTTC
j_gene: TRBJ1-5; v_gene: TRBV19; abundance: -; d_gene: -; CDR3aa: CASSLDSLPGPQHF; CDR3nt: TGTGCCAGTAGTCTTGATAGTCTCCCCGGGCCCCAGCATTTT
j_gene: TRBJ2-7; v_gene: TRBV4-1; abundance: -; d_gene: TRBD2; CDR3aa: CASSQLTSGRGGEQYF; CDR3nt: TGCGCCAGCAGCCAGTTGACTAGCGGGAGAGGAGGAGAGCAGTACTTC
j_gene: TRBJ2-1; v_gene: TRBV9; abundance: once; d_gene: -; CDR3aa: CASTLSSYNEQFF; CDR3nt: TGTGCCAGCACCCTAAGCTCCTACAATGAGCAGTTCTTC
j_gene: TRBJ2-3; v_gene: TRBV19; abundance: -; d_gene: -; CDR3aa: CASSIRKSSTNTQYF; CDR3nt: TGTGCCAGTAGTATAAGGAAATCTAGCACAAATACGCAGTATTTT
j_gene: TRBJ2-7; v_gene: TRBV19; abundance: -; d_gene: -; CDR3aa: CASTPGGGSGEQYF; CDR3nt: TGTGCCAGTACCCCCGGAGGTGGCTCTGGCGAGCAGTACTTC
j_gene: TRBJ2-1; v_gene: TRBV5-1; abundance: -; d_gene: TRBD1; CDR3aa: CASSPTGGDHEQFF; CDR3nt: TGCGCCAGCAGCCCGACAGGGGGCGACCATGAGCAGTTCTTC
j_gene: TRBJ1-5; v_gene: TRBV15; abundance: -; d_gene: -; CDR3aa: CATTSDRNQPQHF; CDR3nt: TGTGCCACCACCTCCGACAGAAATCAGCCCCAGCATTTT
j_gene: TRBJ2-3; v_gene: TRBV5-4; abundance: -; d_gene: TRBD2; CDR3aa: CASSLVTGGPGDTQYF; CDR3nt: TGTGCCAGCAGCTTGGTTACGGGAGGGCCGGGGGATACGCAGTATTTT
j_gene: TRBJ2-2; v_gene: TRBV18; abundance: -; d_gene: -; CDR3aa: CASSPPKGGTGELFF; CDR3nt: TGTGCCAGCTCACCACCGAAGGGAGGCACCGGGGAGCTGTTTTTT
j_gene: TRBJ2-7; v_gene: TRBV5-1; abundance: -; d_gene: TRBD2; CDR3aa: CASRGEAGGPSYEQYF; CDR3nt: TGCGCCAGCAGGGGAGAAGCGGGAGGGCCCTCCTACGAGCAGTACTTC
j_gene: TRBJ2-7; v_gene: TRBV7-2; abundance: -; d_gene: -; CDR3aa: CASSDGGSAGQYF; CDR3nt: TGTGCCAGCAGCGATGGCGGGTCCGCGGGGCAGTACTTC
j_gene: TRBJ1-5; v_gene: TRBV19; abundance: -; d_gene: TRBD1; CDR3aa: CASSIDDRANQPQHF; CDR3nt: TGTGCCAGTAGTATAGACGACAGGGCAAATCAGCCCCAGCATTTT
j_gene: TRBJ2-1; v_gene: TRBV6-1; abundance: -; d_gene: TRBD2; CDR3aa: CASSEVGGGNEQFF; CDR3nt: TGTGCCAGCAGTGAAGTTGGGGGGGGGAATGAGCAGTTCTTC
j_gene: TRBJ2-2; v_gene: TRBV9; abundance: -; d_gene: TRBD1; CDR3aa: CASSVGTGGTGELFF; CDR3nt: TGTGCCAGCAGCGTAGGGACAGGGGGCACCGGGGAGCTGTTTTTT
j_gene: TRBJ2-7; v_gene: TRBV7-3; abundance: few; d_gene: -; CDR3aa: CASRASWLALSYEQYF; CDR3nt: TGTGCCAGCAGAGCCAGTTGGCTAGCCCTGTCCTACGAGCAGTACTTC
j_gene: TRBJ2-4; v_gene: TRBV6-6; abundance: -; d_gene: -; CDR3aa: CASSYNSLAKNIQYF; CDR3nt: TGTGCCAGCAGTTACAACAGCCTAGCCAAAAACATTCAGTACTTC
j_gene: TRBJ2-7; v_gene: TRBV7-2; abundance: few; d_gene: -; CDR3aa: CASSYTGFYEQYF; CDR3nt: TGTGCCAGCAGCTATACAGGTTTCTACGAGCAGTACTTC
j_gene: TRBJ1-1; v_gene: TRBV28; abundance: -; d_gene: TRBD1; CDR3aa: CASSLRTGYISTEAFF; CDR3nt: TGTGCCAGCAGTTTAAGGACAGGTTATATCTCCACTGAAGCTTTCTTT
j_gene: TRBJ2-3; v_gene: TRBV5-4; abundance: -; d_gene: -; CDR3aa: CASSSPFAGPHYTDTQYF; CDR3nt: TGTGCCAGCAGCTCACCCTTTGCGGGGCCTCATTACACAGATACGCAGTATTTT
j_gene: TRBJ2-1; v_gene: TRBV6-6; abundance: few; d_gene: -; CDR3aa: CASRLNRGNEQFF; CDR3nt: TGTGCCAGCCGATTAAATAGGGGGAATGAGCAGTTCTTC
j_gene: TRBJ1-6; v_gene: TRBV11-2; abundance: -; d_gene: -; CDR3aa: CASSPMTGADSALHF; CDR3nt: TGTGCCAGCAGCCCCATGACAGGCGCAGATTCAGCCCTCCACTTT
j_gene: TRBJ2-3; v_gene: TRBV1; abundance: -; d_gene: -; CDR3aa: CTSSQAVSSGTSTDTQYF; CDR3nt: TGCACCAGCAGCCAAGCTGTTTCTAGCGGGACCTCAACAGATACGCAGTATTTT
j_gene: TRBJ1-1; v_gene: TRBV5-1; abundance: -; d_gene: -; CDR3aa: CASSLDMAGLAEAFF; CDR3nt: TGCGCCAGCAGCTTGGATATGGCTGGACTTGCTGAAGCTTTCTTT
j_gene: TRBJ2-7; v_gene: TRBV30; abundance: -; d_gene: TRBD1; CDR3aa: CAWRTGATYEQYF; CDR3nt: TGTGCCTGGAGGACAGGGGCAACCTACGAGCAGTACTTC
j_gene: TRBJ1-2; v_gene: TRBV28; abundance: -; d_gene: -; CDR3aa: CASSPTRGGGYTF; CDR3nt: TGTGCCAGCAGTCCGACCAGGGGTGGTGGCTACACCTTC
j_gene: TRBJ2-2; v_gene: TRBV12-5; abundance: -; d_gene: -; CDR3aa: CASGFAGAPTYGELFF; CDR3nt: TGTGCTAGTGGTTTTGCAGGCGCCCCCACCTACGGGGAGCTGTTTTTT
j_gene: TRBJ2-4; v_gene: TRBV28; abundance: few; d_gene: -; CDR3aa: CASSPHRAEPGNIQYF; CDR3nt: TGTGCCAGCAGTCCACACAGGGCTGAGCCAGGAAACATTCAGTACTTC
j_gene: TRBJ2-1; v_gene: TRBV10-3; abundance: -; d_gene: TRBD2; CDR3aa: CAISSTSGRHYNEQFF; CDR3nt: TGTGCCATCAGCTCTACTAGCGGGAGGCACTACAATGAGCAGTTCTTC
j_gene: TRBJ1-4; v_gene: TRBV30; abundance: -; d_gene: -; CDR3aa: CAWSVLGTGGLDNEKLFF; CDR3nt: TGTGCCTGGAGTGTACTAGGGACCGGGGGATTGGACAATGAAAAACTGTTTTTT
j_gene: TRBJ2-3; v_gene: TRBV4-3; abundance: few; d_gene: TRBD2; CDR3aa: CASSQEAGGGTDTQYF; CDR3nt: TGCGCCAGCAGCCAAGAAGCGGGAGGAGGTACAGATACGCAGTATTTT
j_gene: TRBJ2-6; v_gene: TRBV2; abundance: few; d_gene: -; CDR3aa: CASSIRRGGALSGANVLTF; CDR3nt: TGTGCCAGCAGTATAAGGAGAGGGGGAGCCCTCTCTGGGGCCAACGTCCTGACTTTC
j_gene: TRBJ2-1; v_gene: TRBV18; abundance: -; d_gene: TRBD2; CDR3aa: CASSPGGDEQFF; CDR3nt: TGTGCCAGCTCACCGGGGGGGGATGAGCAGTTCTTC
j_gene: TRBJ2-6; v_gene: TRBV27; abundance: -; d_gene: TRBD2; CDR3aa: CASSLKRGGTSSSGANGLTF; CDR3nt: TGTGCCAGCAGTTTAAAGCGGGGTGGGACGTCCTCCTCTGGGGCCAACGGCCTGACTTTC
j_gene: TRBJ1-5; v_gene: TRBV6-1; abundance: -; d_gene: TRBD1; CDR3aa: CAITDRGLNQPQHF; CDR3nt: TGTGCCATCACCGACAGGGGGCTCAATCAGCCCCAGCATTTT
j_gene: TRBJ2-2; v_gene: TRBV11-2; abundance: few; d_gene: -; CDR3aa: CASSSLYGQPNTGELFF; CDR3nt: TGTGCCAGCAGCTCTTTGTATGGACAGCCCAACACCGGGGAGCTGTTTTTT
j_gene: TRBJ2-1; v_gene: TRBV11-3; abundance: -; d_gene: TRBD2; CDR3aa: CASSLGERGHEQFF; CDR3nt: TGTGCCAGCAGCTTGGGGGAGCGGGGGCATGAGCAGTTCTTC
j_gene: TRBJ2-1; v_gene: TRBV19; abundance: -; d_gene: -; CDR3aa: CASSPLENPYNEQFF; CDR3nt: TGTGCCAGTAGCCCCCTAGAGAACCCCTACAATGAGCAGTTCTTC
j_gene: TRBJ2-2; v_gene: TRBV29-1; abundance: -; d_gene: -; CDR3aa: CSAKKSTAGELFF; CDR3nt: TGCAGCGCTAAAAAAAGTACAGCCGGGGAGCTGTTTTTT
j_gene: TRBJ1-4; v_gene: TRBV5-1; abundance: -; d_gene: -; CDR3aa: CASSLFATNEKLFF; CDR3nt: TGCGCCAGCAGCCTATTTGCAACTAATGAAAAACTGTTTTTT
j_gene: TRBJ1-3; v_gene: TRBV4-3; abundance: -; d_gene: -; CDR3aa: CASSQDRAGSGNTIYF; CDR3nt: TGCGCCAGCAGCCAAGACAGGGCTGGGTCTGGAAACACCATATATTTT
j_gene: TRBJ2-1; v_gene: TRBV11-2; abundance: -; d_gene: TRBD2; CDR3aa: CASSLDLPWTSGRAGNEQFF; CDR3nt: TGTGCCAGCAGCTTAGATTTACCTTGGACTAGCGGGAGGGCCGGAAATGAGCAGTTCTTC
j_gene: TRBJ2-1; v_gene: TRBV6-1; abundance: -; d_gene: -; CDR3aa: CASSEGLSSLPYNEQFF; CDR3nt: TGTGCCAGCAGTGAAGGGCTGTCTAGCCTACCCTACAATGAGCAGTTCTTC
j_gene: TRBJ2-7; v_gene: TRBV2; abundance: -; d_gene: -; CDR3aa: CASSEDLRAYEQYF; CDR3nt: TGTGCCAGCAGTGAAGATTTGAGGGCCTACGAGCAGTACTTC
j_gene: TRBJ1-3; v_gene: TRBV29-1; abundance: -; d_gene: -; CDR3aa: CSAGEGSGDTIYF; CDR3nt: TGCAGCGCGGGGGAGGGCTCAGGAGACACCATATATTTT
j_gene: TRBJ2-1; v_gene: TRBV2; abundance: -; d_gene: TRBD2; CDR3aa: CASLPTSGLPGEQFF; CDR3nt: TGTGCCAGCCTCCCGACTAGCGGGCTTCCCGGTGAGCAGTTCTTC
j_gene: TRBJ2-1; v_gene: TRBV11-3; abundance: -; d_gene: -; CDR3aa: CASSLSSGYNEQFF; CDR3nt: TGTGCCAGCAGCTTATCCTCCGGTTACAATGAGCAGTTCTTC
j_gene: TRBJ1-4; v_gene: TRBV4-3; abundance: -; d_gene: TRBD1; CDR3aa: CASSQEQGYEKLFF; CDR3nt: TGCGCCAGCAGCCAGGAACAGGGGTACGAAAAACTGTTTTTT
j_gene: TRBJ1-1; v_gene: TRBV19; abundance: -; d_gene: -; CDR3aa: CASSIGGGLAEAFF; CDR3nt: TGTGCCAGTAGTATCGGCGGGGGCTTAGCTGAAGCTTTCTTT
j_gene: TRBJ2-7; v_gene: TRBV29-1; abundance: -; d_gene: TRBD2; CDR3aa: CSVLGLAGASYEQYF; CDR3nt: TGCAGCGTCCTGGGACTAGCGGGAGCTAGCTACGAGCAGTACTTC
j_gene: TRBJ1-1; v_gene: TRBV14; abundance: -; d_gene: -; CDR3aa: CASSQGGGFATEAFF; CDR3nt: TGTGCCAGCAGCCAAGGAGGGGGATTTGCCACTGAAGCTTTCTTT
j_gene: TRBJ2-1; v_gene: TRBV9; abundance: -; d_gene: TRBD2; CDR3aa: CASSVGTSADEQFF; CDR3nt: TGTGCCAGCAGCGTAGGGACTAGCGCAGATGAGCAGTTCTTC